These 32 T cell receptor beta chains came from one sample sequenced in a study of blood T cell repertoires in COVID-19. Clones were read by immunoSEQ multiplex PCR, and TCRdb kept only the in-frame ones, dropping some. Among 250,000 to 350,000 clones listed, 80% to 90% were seen once. The sequenced sample consisted of PBMCs or T cells enriched from blood (not recorded which). The source of these receptors is a woman aged 30 to 39 who had recovered from COVID-19.

The gene calls are TRBV2 and TRBJ1-3; 8 nucleotides agree with TRBD1. V shed 5 bases and J 3 bases; nucleotides not matched to a gene: 3. The CDR3 consists of 14 residues. Germline V gives CDR1 SNHLY, CDR2 FYNNEI. CDR3 loop: CASSPGQGGNTIYF. CDR3 nucleotides: TGTGCCAGCAGTCCCGGACAGGGTGGAAACACCATATATTTT.

V and J are TRBV10-3 and TRBJ1-5; TRBD1 aligns across 10 bases. The junction had 4 bases not matched to a gene; V was cut back by 2 bases and J by 3 bases. The CDR3 runs to 16 residues. Germline V gene data show CDR1 as ENHRY and CDR2 as SYGVKD. Here the CDR3 reads CAISEEDRGDNQPQHF. For the CDR3, the DNA is TGTGCCATCAGTGAGGAGGACAGGGGGGACAATCAGCCCCAGCATTTT.

This chain uses TRBV5-8 with TRBJ1-1, with 7 bases matching TRBD1. This CDR3 is built from 16 residues. The J segment lost 0 bases and the V segment lost 0 bases, leaving 5 bases of the junction unmatched. The germline V gene encodes CDR1 SGHTS and CDR2 YDEGEE. CDR3 residues: CASSLGRQGVNTEAFF. In DNA, the CDR3 is TGTGCCAGCAGCTTGGGGAGACAGGGCGTGAACACTGAAGCTTTCTTT. The full variable domain, rest sourced from reference TRBV5-8 and TRBJ1-1, is EAGVTQSPTHLIKTRGQQATLRCSPISGHTSVYWYQQALGLGLQFLLWYDEGEERNRGNFPPRFSGRQFPNYSSELNVNALELEDSALYLCASSLGRQGVNTEAFFGQGTRLTVV.

The genes are TRBV20-1 and TRBJ1-5; no clear D gene. The germline V gene has CDR1 DFQATT and CDR2 SNEGSKA (reference sequence). The V end was cut by 3 bases, the J end by 0 bases, with 9 bases between. The CDR3 sequence is 14 residues long. DNA for the CDR3: TGCAGTGCTAGTACCGAGTATAGCAATCAGCCCCAGCATTTT. This translates into CSASTEYSNQPQHF.

A few counts support this clone. The CDR3 is CASSLRGGTGNTIYF. CDR3 nucleotide sequence: TGTGCCAGCAGTTTAAGGGGGGGAACAGGAAACACCATATATTTT. This chain links TRBV28 with TRBJ1-3, with D perhaps TRBD1 (6 bases). The CDR3 has 15 residues. The germline CDR1 and CDR2 sequences are MDHEN and SYDVKM. The ends were cut back, 2 bases at V and 4 bases at J, with 12 bases in the middle.

The rearrangement uses TRBV24-1 and TRBJ1-1, with D maybe TRBD1 (6 bases). The germline V and J ends were trimmed by 5 bases and 8 bases, with 11 bases remaining between them. This CDR3 comprises 12 residues. Per the germline V gene, CDR1 is KGHDR and CDR2 is SFDVKD. The DNA of the CDR3 is TGTGCCACCAGTGCCACCACAGGGGAAGCTTTCTTT. Residues: CATSATTGEAFF.

V is TRBV27 and J is TRBJ2-7, with TRBD1 matching 8 bases. CDR3 length equals 15 residues. The V segment lost 2 bases and the J segment 7 bases; nucleotides outside the gene matches: 10. The germline V gene encodes CDR1 MNHEY and CDR2 SMNVEV (reference sequence). The CDR3 nucleotides read TGTGCCAGCAGTTTAGGGACAGGCCCTACGAGGGAGCAGTACTTC. Translation: CASSLGTGPTREQYF.

This rearrangement joins TRBV5-6 to TRBJ2-7, with D perhaps TRBD1 (6 bases). CDR3 length: 15 residues. Trimming shortened V by 0 bases and J by 1 base, and 11 bases separated the two germline ends. Per germline, CDR1 SGHDT and CDR2 YYEEEE. The CDR3 is CASSLGGLPSYEQYF. DNA of the CDR3: TGTGCCAGCAGCTTGGGGGGGCTCCCGTCCTACGAGCAGTACTTC.

The chain is built from TRBV7-9 and TRBJ2-7, with 7 bases that match TRBD2. Unmatched junction bases numbered 8, after V lost 1 base and J lost 2 bases. The CDR3 spans 16 residues. Germline V gene lookup returns CDR1 SEHNR and CDR2 FQNEAQ (reference sequence). The CDR3: CASSLGMLAVTYEQYF. DNA of the CDR3: TGTGCCAGCAGCTTAGGAATGCTAGCGGTAACCTACGAGCAGTACTTC. The full variable domain, in which reference TRBV7-9 and TRBJ2-7 provide the parts outside the CDR3, is DTGVSQNPRHKITKRGQNVTFRCDPISEHNRLYWYRQTLGQGPEFLTYFQNEAQLEKSRLLSDRFSAERPKGSFSTLEIQRTEQGDSAMYLCASSLGMLAVTYEQYFGPGTRLTVT.

The chain joins TRBV11-2 to TRBJ2-1; a possible D gene is TRBD2 (5 bases). V was shortened by 5 bases and J by 0 bases, with 11 bases between the two germline ends. CDR1 is SGHAT and CDR2 is FQNNGV in the germline V gene. This CDR3 has 15 amino acids. CDR3 sequence: CASSNIRGSYNEQFF. The CDR3 region has the DNA TGTGCCAGCAGCAATATACGGGGCTCCTACAATGAGCAGTTCTTC.

The rearrangement joins TRBV4-1 to TRBJ1-2; TRBD1 aligns across 7 bases. Germline V gene sequence: CDR1 MGHRA, CDR2 YSYEKL. Unmatched junction bases numbered 6, after V lost 0 bases and J lost 2 bases. The CDR3 contains 16 residues. CDR3 sequence: CASSQDPGTANYGYTF. The CDR3 nucleotides read TGCGCCAGCAGCCAAGATCCTGGGACAGCAAACTATGGCTACACCTTC.

J is TRBJ1-4 and V is TRBV3-1 (or the pseudogene TRBV3-2); no definite D call. Germline V gene sequence: CDR1 LGHDT, CDR2 YNNKEL (reference sequence). V lost 4 bases and J lost 7, with 13 bases in between. The length of the CDR3 is 14 residues. The CDR3 spells CASSLFGEAEKLFF. The CDR3 DNA is TGTGCCAGCAGCCTCTTCGGGGAGGCTGAAAAACTGTTTTTT.

The chain is built from TRBV10-3 and TRBJ2-4, with a tentative D call TRBD2 (6 bases). There are 15 residues in the CDR3. V was trimmed by 4 bases and J by 1 base, leaving 11 bases between them. Germline CDR1 reads ENHRY; CDR2 reads SYGVKD. The CDR3 protein is CAISVEGVAKNIQYF. Here the CDR3 DNA reads TGTGCCATCAGTGTGGAGGGTGTTGCCAAAAACATTCAGTACTTC.

The chain links TRBV5-4 to TRBJ2-3; possible D gene TRBD2, 5 bases. Germline loops: CDR1 SGHNT, CDR2 YYREEE (reference sequence). This CDR3 has 16 amino acids. The V end was cut by 0 bases, the J end by 2 bases, with 13 bases between. The CDR3 DNA sequence: TGTGCCAGCAGCTTGGCCAGCGGAGCGATCACAGATACGCAGTATTTT. Translated, it gives CASSLASGAITDTQYF.

In its sample, this clone was seen once. V gene TRBV28 combines with J gene TRBJ1-2; possibly TRBD1 for D (6 bases). This CDR3 has 15 residues. The V gene's germline CDR1 is MDHEN and CDR2 SYDVKM. Trimming took 4 bases from V and 2 from J, leaving 14 bases between them. DNA of the CDR3: TGTGCCAGCAGTTCCACGGGGAGGGGGAACTATGGCTACACCTTC. The encoded protein is CASSSTGRGNYGYTF.

The chain combines TRBV3-1 (or the pseudogene TRBV3-2) with TRBJ2-3; D possibly corresponds to TRBD1 (5 bases). CDR3 length equals 13 residues. Between the trimmed V and J ends, which lost 8 bases and 0 bases, there was a span of 9 bases. Germline V gene lookup returns CDR1 LGHDT and CDR2 YNNKEL (reference sequence). This chain's CDR3 is CASGHVSTDTQYF. CDR3 nucleotide sequence: TGTGCCAGCGGACACGTAAGCACAGATACGCAGTATTTT.

The rearrangement links TRBV6-1 to TRBJ2-1; D perhaps matches TRBD1 (5 bases). The V and J ends lost 3 bases and 4 bases respectively, with 13 bases between them. The CDR3 extends over 15 amino acids. The germline V gene encodes CDR1 MNHNS and CDR2 SASEGT. As DNA, the CDR3 is TGTGCCAGCAGTGATGGTTGGACATCTTACAATGAGCAGTTCTTC. Its protein product is CASSDGWTSYNEQFF.

The chain recombines TRBV28 with TRBJ1-6; D remains ambiguous. Germline values: CDR1 MDHEN, CDR2 SYDVKM. The germline V and J ends were trimmed by 1 base and 9 bases, with 10 bases remaining between them. The CDR3 length is 14 residues. The CDR3 bases are TGTGCCAGCAGTTTATCTCCCGGGATTTCACCCCTCCACTTT. It translates to CASSLSPGISPLHF.

The rearrangement uses TRBV30 and TRBJ2-3; TRBD2 agrees at 14 bases. From germline, CDR1 is GTSNPN and CDR2 SVGIG (reference sequence). CDR3 length: 16 residues. Trimming at V came to 2 bases and at J to 5 bases, leaving 6 bases not matched to a gene. As DNA, the CDR3 is TGTGCCTGGAGTATTGGACTAGCGGGAGGAGGAGATACGCAGTATTTT. Translation: CAWSIGLAGGGDTQYF.

The chain employs TRBV2 and TRBJ1-6; 8 nucleotides line up with TRBD1. V dropped 7 bases and J dropped 9; count of bases not matched to a gene: 8. CDR3 length: 14 amino acids. Germline assignment: CDR1 SNHLY and CDR2 FYNNEI. The CDR3 sequence: CASTQGAPGSPLHF. The CDR3 nucleotides read TGTGCCAGCACCCAGGGGGCGCCGGGTTCACCCCTCCACTTT.

The V gene is TRBV27, the J gene TRBJ2-5; tentatively, D is TRBD1 (6 bases). V lost 6 bases to trimming and J lost 3 bases, with 14 bases between them. Germline CDR1 reads MNHEY; CDR2 reads SMNVEV (reference sequence). The CDR3 contains 14 residues. The chain's CDR3 is CASRTGHRKETQYF. The CDR3 DNA reads as TGTGCCAGCAGGACGGGACACAGAAAAGAGACCCAGTACTTC.

The rearrangement uses TRBV11-2 and TRBJ1-3, with D perhaps TRBD1 (5 bases). The CDR3 consists of 14 residues. Trimming shortened V by 5 bases and J by 4 bases, and 12 bases separated the two germline ends. Germline CDR1 and CDR2: SGHAT and FQNNGV. DNA for the CDR3: TGTGCCAGCAGCCCTACTCAGGGAGGAAACACCATATATTTT. It is translated as CASSPTQGGNTIYF.

J is TRBJ2-4 and V is TRBV29-1; TRBD1 aligns across 8 bases. Germline trimming cut 3 bases from V and 7 bases from J; bases unmatched to any gene: 5. CDR3 length equals 13 residues. Per germline, CDR1 SQVTM and CDR2 ANQGSEA. Here the CDR3 reads CSVDETGVNIQYF. Here the CDR3 DNA reads TGCAGCGTTGACGAGACAGGGGTCAACATTCAGTACTTC.

This rearrangement joins TRBV28 to TRBJ1-2; maybe TRBD1 (6 bases). The germline V gene has CDR1 MDHEN and CDR2 SYDVKM. V lost 5 bases and J lost 10, with 14 bases in between. The CDR3 spans 12 residues. The CDR3 nucleotides read TGTGCCAGCAGTACCAAACAGGGAACCTACACCTTC. Amino acid sequence: CASSTKQGTYTF.

The chain uses TRBV24-1 and TRBJ2-1, with 11 bases aligning to TRBD1. The ends lost 5 bases at V and 9 bases at J; junction bases unmatched: 8. The CDR3 runs to 15 residues. Per germline, CDR1 KGHDR and CDR2 SFDVKD. CDR3 DNA sequence: TGTGCCACCAGTGCCTGGACAGGGGGCTTCGGTGAGCAGTTCTTC. This gives the protein CATSAWTGGFGEQFF.

V is TRBV19 and J is TRBJ1-2, with 8 positions matching TRBD1. Per germline, CDR1 LNHDA and CDR2 SQIVND (reference sequence). V was clipped by 7 bases and J by 4 bases; unmatched bases: 8. The CDR3 is 14 amino acids. In DNA form, the CDR3 reads TGTGCCAGTACTGACAGGGGTGGCGGCTATGGCTACACCTTC. This encodes CASTDRGGGYGYTF. Supplemented by reference TRBV19 and TRBJ1-2, the full variable domain reads DGGITQSPKYLFRKEGQNVTLSCEQNLNHDAMYWYRQDPGQGLRLIYYSQIVNDFQKGDIAEGYSVSREKKESFPLTVTSAQKNPTAFYLCASTDRGGGYGYTFGSGTRLTVV.

The chain has TRBV6-5 and TRBJ2-3; D might be TRBD2 (5 bases). This CDR3 is 13 amino acids long. Looked up from germline, CDR1 is MNHEY and CDR2 is SVGAGI. Trimming pared 5 bases from V and 6 bases from J, leaving 12 bases between. CDR3 coding DNA: TGTGCCAGCAGTCTTTTCCCGGGGGATACGCAGTATTTT. Translation: CASSLFPGDTQYF.

The gene calls are TRBV10-3 and TRBJ1-1; a possible D gene is TRBD1 (5 bases). Germline V CDR1 and CDR2: ENHRY, SYGVKD. Trimming stripped 2 bases from V and 5 bases from J, with 12 bases between. The CDR3 runs 14 residues. In nucleotides, the CDR3 is TGTGCCATCAGTGAGGTGGGGGGGAGGACTGAAGCTTTCTTT. Translated: CAISEVGGRTEAFF.

The chain couples TRBV3-1 (or the pseudogene TRBV3-2) to TRBJ2-3; TRBD2 agrees at 10 bases. V shed 4 bases, J shed 3 bases, and the junction held 7 bases outside the gene matches. The CDR3 spans 16 residues. Per the germline V gene, CDR1 is LGHDT and CDR2 is YNNKEL (reference sequence). In DNA, the CDR3 is TGTGCCAGCAGCCGCAGGACTAGCGGCCATACAGATACGCAGTATTTT. This sequence encodes CASSRRTSGHTDTQYF.

The chain employs TRBV28 and TRBJ1-2, with TRBD1 identical over 7 bases. The CDR3 consists of 13 residues. The germline V gene encodes CDR1 MDHEN and CDR2 SYDVKM. J gave up 8 bases and V 5 bases, and 8 bases lay outside the gene matches. CDR3 DNA sequence: TGTGCCAGCAGTACCAACAGGGGCCGGGGCTACACCTTC. Encoded protein: CASSTNRGRGYTF.

The V gene is TRBV9, the J gene TRBJ2-3, with D possibly matching TRBD2 (5 bases). V gave up 0 bases and J gave up 2 bases, with 13 bases separating them. The CDR3 is 16 residues long. Germline loops: CDR1 SGDLS, CDR2 YYNGEE. CDR3 DNA sequence: TGTGCCAGCAGCGTAGGGCTAGCAATTTTCACAGATACGCAGTATTTT. Protein product: CASSVGLAIFTDTQYF.

This clone turned up a few times. The CDR3 nucleotides are TGTGCCAGCAGCTTAGGAGAAGGGGATGGCTACACCTTC. Translation gives CASSLGEGDGYTF. The chain recombines TRBV7-8 with TRBJ1-2; maybe TRBD1 (5 bases). The ends were cut back, 1 base at V and 6 bases at J, with 9 bases in the middle. This CDR3 spans 13 amino acids. Per germline, CDR1 SGHVS and CDR2 FQNEAQ. The full variable domain, in which reference TRBV7-8 and TRBJ1-2 provide the parts outside the CDR3, is GAGVSQSPRYKVAKRGQDVALRCDPISGHVSLFWYQQALGQGPEFLTYFQNEAQLDKSGLPSDRFFAERPEGSVSTLKIQRTQQEDSAVYLCASSLGEGDGYTFGSGTRLTVV.